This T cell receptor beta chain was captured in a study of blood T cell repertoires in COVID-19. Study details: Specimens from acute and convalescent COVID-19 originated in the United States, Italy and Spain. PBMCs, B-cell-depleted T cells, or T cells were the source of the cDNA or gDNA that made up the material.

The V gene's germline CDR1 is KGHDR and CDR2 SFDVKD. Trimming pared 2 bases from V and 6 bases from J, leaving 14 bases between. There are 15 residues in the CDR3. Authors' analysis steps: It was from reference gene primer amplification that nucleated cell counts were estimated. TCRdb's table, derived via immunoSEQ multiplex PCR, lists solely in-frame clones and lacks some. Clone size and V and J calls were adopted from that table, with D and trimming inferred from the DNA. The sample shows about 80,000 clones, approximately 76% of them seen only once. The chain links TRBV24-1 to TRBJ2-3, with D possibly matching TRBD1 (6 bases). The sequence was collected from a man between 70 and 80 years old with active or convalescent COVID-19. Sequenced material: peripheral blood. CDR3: CATSDSAGVGDTQYF. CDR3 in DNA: TGTGCCACCAGTGATTCGGCAGGGGTGGGTGATACGCAGTATTTT.